This T cell receptor (beta chain) was observed in a study of cytomegalovirus exposure and HLA in healthy donors (dated by TCRdb to about 2017). For the study in its entirety: According to an earlier analysis of around 600 of the donors, about 180 million T cells yielded over 90 million unique TCR beta sequences and 276 Gb of sequence data. Roughly 300 gigabases of sequencing data and tens of millions of unique TCR sequences were included in an early release covering roughly 600 HLA-typed donors. Of the 300 to 450 genotyped donors, 80% to 90% were placed in the genetic ancestry cluster associated with self-reported Caucasian donors. The study aimed to test whether cataloging public T cell receptors could reveal signatures of past pathogen exposure. The study used immunosequencing to profile the T cell repertoires of some 600 subjects and linked those repertoires to cytomegalovirus serostatus. Along with the approximately 650-subject first cohort, a separate validation cohort of over 90 different subjects was used. To predict cytomegalovirus infection status, the study combined high-throughput TCR immunosequencing, statistical association of individual TCRs with disease status, and machine learning. A later analysis re-analyzed previously published TCR beta repertoires from 600 to 850 donors and added high-resolution HLA genotyping to study TCR occurrence patterns. The later analysis used no new phenotypic data to find candidate immune exposures, relying instead on TCR beta sequences and their occurrence across donors. To decide whether each TCR beta V gene segment behaved as functional or pseudogenic, an earlier analysis of approximately 600 of the donors relied on high-throughput TCR beta sequencing. Donor age, sex, ethnicity and CMV serostatus were collected together with the repertoire data. A later genetic analysis took genome-wide SNP genotypes for about three fifths of the roughly 670 donors and used that subset as a discovery cohort. Every repertoire in the discovery cohort had been generated on one and the same sequencing platform. HLA typing covered class I and class II loci at four-digit resolution. The number of typed donors differed by locus: about 629-640 for A, B, C, DRB1 and DQB1; 500 to 550 for DQA1; approximately 600 for DPA1; and some 470 for DPB1. A handful of DR-DQ haplotypes were handled as single units for association and clustering because linkage in the cohort was strong. Among roughly 400 genotyped donors of the cohort, an average of approximately 220,000 unique TCR beta nucleotide sequences was sequenced per donor, of which about 19% were non-productive. General study outcomes and caveats: A later analysis reported that several top co-occurrence clusters appeared linked to parvovirus B19, influenza, CMV and Epstein-Barr virus. Because counts were too low, some 17 rarely observed V segments, including chromosome 9 orphons, were left out of the earlier analysis of some 640 of the donors. Compared with equally common non-associated chains, HLA-associated TCR beta chains in a later analysis were more clonally expanded and had lower generation probabilities. A later genetic analysis associated a missense DCLRE1C variant with V-gene and J-gene trimming of TCR beta chains, and an independent cohort replicated the association. For the cohort, immune exposure information was limited to CMV serostatus. Most TCR sequences were observed very rarely across donors, whereas some public TCRs were present in many individuals. In a later analysis, some 17,000 TCR beta sequences were associated with specific HLA alleles at a false discovery rate of 0.05. This cohort had only TCR beta chains sequenced, and the lack of alpha or paired-chain data limited which features could be detected. Three of the identified cytomegalovirus-associated TCR beta chains were confirmed in vitro to be specific for cytomegalovirus antigens. A cluster of highly shared sequence variants was judged likely to be a technical artifact of the sequencing pipeline. A later analysis found that TCR association rates varied across HLA loci, with DRB1 alleles showing the most associated TCRs and HLA-C alleles the fewest. In a later genetic analysis, fewer N-insertions in productive TCRs were reported among donors in an Asian-associated ancestry cluster than the roughly 700-donor mean. An earlier analysis of 587 of the donors showed that most TCR beta V segments appeared in productive rearrangements either about 87% or about 30% of the time, which broadly matched IMGT annotations. Roughly uniform sequencing depth across donors was assumed in presence/absence analyses, although this assumption may not hold. Correlated functional status among segregating V segments might be attributable to linkage disequilibrium, but an unknown experimental factor could not be ruled out. According to the authors, the approach could potentially be generalized to other disease states and immunological phenotypes. Strong co-occurrence of HLA alleles, especially DR and DQ, made assigning TCR associations to individual alleles difficult. Because HLA typing was missing for some donors at each locus, association tests included only the typed subset. The study gave a list of about 160 TCR beta chains associated with cytomegalovirus. A further reported finding was that TCR beta sequences accurately predicted the HLA-A and HLA-B alleles for most subjects in the first cohort. According to a later analysis, most CMV-associated TCR beta chains appeared to be HLA-restricted, and the HLA associations seemed to be driven largely by CMV exposure. Because the 87-base-pair reads could not distinguish some IMGT-functional V segments, including TRBV6-2 and TRBV6-3, those segments were excluded. In both the original and validation cohorts, the classifier was reported to diagnose cytomegalovirus status with high specificity and sensitivity.

The protocol used for the library was the immunoSEQ multiplex PCR assay. A mixture of 60 forward primers for TCR Vbeta segments and 13 reverse primers for TCR Jbeta segments was used in the multiplex PCR. The CDR3 region of rearranged TCR beta genes was amplified from genomic DNA by a multiplex PCR assay. The amplified TCR beta libraries were sequenced on the Illumina HiSeq System as 87-base-pair reads. In the source study's methods: Across the 500 to 750 repertoires, a later analysis counted tens of millions of unique TCR beta chains, 9.5 million to 13 million of which were shared by at least two donors. A nearest-neighbor algorithm error-corrected the raw reads and collapsed the reads into unique sequences, merging closely related sequences to remove PCR and sequencing errors. CDR3 sequences were aligned to IMGT reference sequences to assign V, D and J gene segments. Each retained sequence needed at least a six-nucleotide match to both a V gene segment and a J gene segment. A rearrangement was called productive if the CDR3 had no stop codons and remained in frame with V and J, and every other rearrangement was called non-productive. Following IMGT convention, CDR3 was defined as the stretch from the second conserved V-encoded cysteine to the conserved J-encoded phenylalanine. The earlier analysis of 587 of the donors excluded any sequence lacking an unambiguous match to a single V gene segment. In an earlier analysis of 587 of the donors, V segments were called functional above 56.7% productive rearrangements and were called segregating when the between-donor standard deviation exceeded 5%. A statistical classification framework was built for diagnosing cytomegalovirus status from the catalog of TCR beta chain sequences. V and J gene assignment, in a later analysis, came from comparing TCR nucleotide sequences with IMGT/GENE-DB human TR gene sequences. The TCRdist pipeline was used in a later analysis to assign CDR3 sequences and most-parsimonious VDJ recombination scenarios. A later analysis defined each TCR beta chain by its CDR3 amino acid sequence plus V-gene family, and excluded reads lacking a unique V-gene family. To address suspected cross-contamination and a sequencing artifact, a later analysis removed some 620 highly shared, low-generation-probability nucleotide sequences. In a later analysis, a clonal expansion index for each public chain was calculated from normalized within-repertoire ranks of inferred template counts. A later analysis computed generation probabilities with a VDJ recombination model fitted to out-of-frame rearrangements, and checked the results against IGoR. In a later analysis, TCR-TCR, TCR-HLA and TCR-CMV co-occurrence was scored with hypergeometric tests, and a repertoire-size bias correction was applied to TCR pairs. To estimate false discovery rates, a later analysis permuted the HLA or CMV assignments 20 times. In a later analysis, co-occurring TCRs were grouped with DBSCAN, and TCRdist sequence similarity was added when clustering was performed within HLA-allele-positive subsets. Repertoires with fewer than 30,000 or more than 120,000 public chains, plus five repertoires with anomalous nucleotide sharing, were excluded from co-occurrence clustering. TCRdb limited this immuneACCESS table to in-frame rearrangements with V and J called. A share of clones is missing; checked studies link under half to unresolved V genes, and the rest is unexplained. That table gives V, J and clone size, and the DNA gave D and trimming. In all, the sample holds approximately 130,000 clones, and about three quarters of those were seen once. Approximately 2.9% of the sample is in the top ten clones.

In total, more than 500 healthy bone marrow donors made up the cohort. At the time of sampling, every cohort member was nominally healthy, though immune exposures that went unrecorded were likely present. CMV serostatus was positive for 289 and negative for about 55% of the roughly 670 cohort members, and was not recorded for this donor. Each donor provided a peripheral blood sample, and peripheral blood mononuclear cells were used for TCR beta sequencing. The Qiagen DNeasy Blood Extraction Kit was used to extract genomic DNA from the blood cell samples. The germline V gene (reference sequence) gives CDR1 as LNHDA and CDR2 as SQIVND. V lost 7 bases and J lost 5 bases; the stretch between them is 11 bases long. The CDR3, cysteine through phenylalanine, is 12 amino acids long. Solely the CDR3 DNA is kept, with 36 bases framed from the first base. A remark on this clone: This clone's antigen is unknown. Base qualities are not at hand, and no much larger clone is one base apart.

The sequencing input was PBMCs. This receptor chain uses TRBV19 and TRBJ2-5, with a weak D call of TRBD1 (6 bases match). The receptor was derived from a human donor in good health. The nucleotides are TGTGCCAGTAAGGGGACACTGGAGACCCAGTACTTC. This sequence encodes CASKGTLETQYF.